Listed below are T cell receptor beta chains from one sample, sequenced in a study of blood T cell repertoires in COVID-19. Assay used: immunoSEQ multiplex PCR; TCRdb lists only in-frame clones, some missing. The sample lists 200,000 to 250,000 clones, approximately 84% occurring once. The sample was peripheral blood. The receptors were gathered from a man between 40 and 49 years old with acute or convalescent COVID-19. CDR3s include the opening cysteine and the closing phenylalanine or tryptophan. Each record gives: J gene, V gene, clone size, D gene, CDR3 DNA, CDR3 protein. A D gene is named only where the DNA matches it firmly. Clone sizes are given selectively: once, few, many, or a class where the clone is expanded.

>TRBJ1-6|TRBV2|.|TRBD1
TGTGCCAGCAGCGACAGGGAGTCACCCCTCCACTTT
CASSDRESPLHF
>TRBJ2-7|TRBV5-1|.|.
TGCGCCAGCAGCCGCCTAGGACAGATAGCCACCTACGAGCAGTACTTC
CASSRLGQIATYEQYF
>TRBJ2-7|TRBV5-5|.|.
TGTGCCAGCAGCTTGGTCTCGAGTAGCGAGCAGTACTTC
CASSLVSSSEQYF
>TRBJ1-1|TRBV5-1|.|TRBD1
TGCGCCAGCAGCTCTAGACAGGGGAGCGTGAACACTGAAGCTTTCTTT
CASSSRQGSVNTEAFF
>TRBJ2-2|TRBV9|.|.
TGTGCCAGCAGCACCCGACTGAACACCGGGGAGCTGTTTTTT
CASSTRLNTGELFF
>TRBJ1-1|TRBV20-1|.|.
TGCAGTGCCCGTAACACTGAAGCTTTCTTT
CSARNTEAFF
>TRBJ2-3|TRBV7-9|.|.
TGTGCCAGCAGCTCGACAGGACCTAGCACAGATACGCAGTATTTT
CASSSTGPSTDTQYF
>TRBJ2-5|TRBV14|.|TRBD1
TGTGCCAGCAGGGGGACAGGCATCCAAGAGACCCAGTACTTC
CASRGTGIQETQYF
>TRBJ2-7|TRBV9|.|TRBD1
TGTGCCAGCAGCGAAACCGGGACAGGGGACTTCTACGAGCAGTACTTC
CASSETGTGDFYEQYF
>TRBJ1-2|TRBV7-9|.|.
TGTGCCAGCAGCCGGTACCCCGAAGACACCTTC
CASSRYPEDTF
>TRBJ2-7|TRBV5-5|.|TRBD1
TGTGCCAGCAGCGTAGGGACAGATATACGGGAGTACTTC
CASSVGTDIREYF
>TRBJ2-4|TRBV19|.|TRBD2
TGTGCCAGTAGTATCGGGACGGGGGGAAACATTCAGTACTTC
CASSIGTGGNIQYF
>TRBJ2-1|TRBV4-2|.|.
TGTGCCAGCAGCCCCGGGGATACCTACAATGAGCAGTTCTTC
CASSPGDTYNEQFF
>TRBJ2-1|TRBV19|.|.
TGTGCCAGTAGTATAGATCTGTCCGGTTTCAATGAGCAGTTCTTC
CASSIDLSGFNEQFF
>TRBJ1-1|TRBV29-1|.|.
TGCAGCGTTACCCGGGGGAGCACTGAAGCTTTCTTT
CSVTRGSTEAFF
>TRBJ1-5|TRBV10-3|.|TRBD1
TGTGCCATCACTCAGGGGGGAGATCAGCCCCAGCATTTT
CAITQGGDQPQHF
>TRBJ1-1|TRBV7-2|.|.
TGTGCCAGCAGCTTCCCCTTGACGCGGGATGTGAACACTGAAGCTTTCTTT
CASSFPLTRDVNTEAFF
>TRBJ2-1|TRBV9|.|.
TGTGCCAGCAGCGCCGTACAGGGGGGGGATGAGCAGTTCTTC
CASSAVQGGDEQFF
>TRBJ2-7|TRBV11-1|.|.
TGTGCCAGCAGCTTAGCGGTTGGACAGCCAAACTACGAGCAGTACTTC
CASSLAVGQPNYEQYF
>TRBJ1-2|TRBV19|few|.
TGTGCCAGTACCCTGGGGGGGGCTGGTGGCTACACCTTC
CASTLGGAGGYTF
>TRBJ1-2|TRBV5-6|.|.
TGTGCCAGCAGCTTTTCATTCGCCGGTCCCTATGGCTACACCTTC
CASSFSFAGPYGYTF
>TRBJ1-6|TRBV7-6|.|.
TGTGCCAGCAGCCAATCGGGCGGAGGAAATTCACCCCTCCACTTT
CASSQSGGGNSPLHF
>TRBJ2-2|TRBV5-4|.|TRBD1
TGTGCCAGCAGCTTGGTATCAAGGGGGCGGAACGGGGAGCTGTTTTTT
CASSLVSRGRNGELFF
>TRBJ2-7|TRBV6-1|.|TRBD2
TGTGCCAGCAGTGAAGGCGGGGGGACGAACGAGCAGTACTTC
CASSEGGGTNEQYF
>TRBJ2-7|TRBV2|.|.
TGTGCCAGCAGTGGGGGGGTCGGTCCCTACGAGCAGTACTTC
CASSGGVGPYEQYF
>TRBJ2-7|TRBV5-1|.|TRBD1
TGCGCCAGCAGTTCGGGACAGGGGGCCTACGAGCAGTACTTC
CASSSGQGAYEQYF
>TRBJ1-4|TRBV9|.|TRBD1
TGTGCCAGCAGCGAGGGGACAGGCCTAAATGAAAAACTGTTTTTT
CASSEGTGLNEKLFF
>TRBJ2-7|TRBV19|.|.
TGTGCCAGTGCCCAGACACTCTCCTCCTCCTACGAGCAGTACTTC
CASAQTLSSSYEQYF
>TRBJ1-1|TRBV4-3|.|.
TGCGCCAGCAGCCAAGCAAACATAAACACTGAAGCTTTCTTT
CASSQANINTEAFF
>TRBJ1-6|TRBV18|.|TRBD1
TGTGCCAGCTCACCACTCGAGCATTTTTTGTTTCCGGGGACAGGGGGAAATTCACCCCTCCACTTT
CASSPLEHFLFPGTGGNSPLHF
>TRBJ1-2|TRBV5-8|.|TRBD1
TGTGCCAGCAGCTTGGCAACCGGGACAGCAAACTATGGCTACACCTTC
CASSLATGTANYGYTF
>TRBJ1-1|TRBV14|.|TRBD1
TGTGCCAGCAGCCACAGGACAGGGAAAGTTAGCACTGAAGCTTTCTTT
CASSHRTGKVSTEAFF
>TRBJ1-4|TRBV6-5|.|.
TGTGCCAGCAGTACACAGGGTCAAGACAGTGAAAAACTGTTTTTT
CASSTQGQDSEKLFF
>TRBJ1-1|TRBV6-5|.|.
TGTGCCAGCAGTTACTCGATTTTTGAGCGGAACACTGAAGCTTTCTTT
CASSYSIFERNTEAFF
>TRBJ1-6|TRBV2|.|TRBD1
TGTGCCAGCTGTTGTTGGGACAGGGATGGTTCACCCCTCCACTTT
CASCCWDRDGSPLHF
>TRBJ1-1|TRBV5-6|few|.
TGTGCCAGCAGCTTCGGGAGGGCCACTGAAGCTTTCTTT
CASSFGRATEAFF
>TRBJ1-4|TRBV5-1|.|TRBD1
TGCGCCAGCAGCCCCGGACAGGGGATTGAGACTAATGAAAAACTGTTTTTT
CASSPGQGIETNEKLFF